This is a list of T cell receptor beta chains from one sample in a study of blood T cells in healthy people across ages. TCRdb reprocessed the 5' RACE reads with MiXCR, giving one entry per CDR3 protein. The data contain roughly 730,000 distinct CDR3 sequences, roughly 56% of them singletons. The sample consisted of blood. The receptors originated from a man aged 35 to 55 in good health. The conserved cysteine and the conserved F or W are not part of the CDR3 here. Some rows mark clone size as missing; the rest say once, few, many or name a class of expanded clone.

clone_size v_call cdr3_aa
NA TRBV29-1 SVEDRRDSNYGYT
NA TRBV7-9 ASSAGPEAF
few TRBV25-1 ASSSAGTSIDEQY
few TRBV7-2 ASSLELGDYT
NA TRBV5-1 ASSLEIQETQY
few TRBV6-6 ASSFDRGRSTDTQY
few TRBV29-1 SVDSAGNEQF
NA TRBV7-2 ASSLRLAGSTVAKNIQY
NA TRBV20-1 SAGDRSQPQH
NA TRBV27 ASSYGTGGGDTQY
few TRBV4-1 ASSQGRPVDYEQY
NA TRBV20-1 SATQGSRGTDTQY
few TRBV10-3 AIRPRGTSGRGNEQF
NA TRBV7-3 ASSPQGGRKNIQY
NA TRBV28 ASSPRGSLPYEQY
few TRBV5-6 ASSDGQFPYEQY
NA TRBV9 ASSAGAGWESEQY
NA TRBV4-1 ASSQPFTGELF
NA TRBV28 ASSPTGQGDSYGYT
NA TRBV7-9 ASSYPPGLAGVLGFYEQY
NA TRBV11-2 ASSLGGPGGSPDTQY
NA TRBV20-1 SATLAGGITDTQY
few TRBV7-9 ASSLSRSPNEQY
NA TRBV9 ASSVTSGGLPRTDTQY
NA TRBV29-1 SVDGGQGYEQY
NA TRBV20-1 SAWTGNNSPLH
few TRBV27 ASSWTSGSDEQY
NA TRBV6-5 ASRPLDQGNQPQH
NA TRBV9 ASSVAQTGEGYT
NA TRBV5-1 ASSSGRGSYEQY
few TRBV7-8 ASSLVQGHQPQH
NA TRBV12-3/TRBV12-4 ANIPFGGTGNGYT
NA TRBV20-1 SARPAYSYNEQF
NA TRBV27 ASSSGAAYNEQF
NA TRBV4-2 ASSQTDSSGANVLT
NA TRBV12-3/TRBV12-4 ASTTDDNEQF
NA TRBV2 ASSERRFSNQPQH
few TRBV29-1 SVERSRTGYGYT
NA TRBV6-2/TRBV6-3 ASSYLLPGGKTQY
NA TRBV5-1 ASSLFGGPTTYNEQF
NA TRBV6-5 ASSYSGLAGGPTNEQY
once TRBV28 ASSFYHRGINEQF
NA TRBV2 ASYPANRWTDTQY
few TRBV2 ATEGAGPPPDTQY
NA TRBV29-1 SVEMTGGRDEQY
NA TRBV2 ASQPLGGSAQY
NA TRBV20-1 SARKGDDIQY
NA TRBV6-1 ASKRDRNNEQF